This T cell receptor beta chain was captured in a study of blood T cell repertoires in COVID-19. Turning to the study itself: T cells, B-cell-depleted T cells, or PBMCs supplied cDNA or gDNA.

The sample holds one count of this clone. TCRdb keeps only in-frame clones here, not all; method: immunoSEQ multiplex PCR. The data contain over 70,000 clones, about 86% of them singletons. Germline V lookup: CDR1 KGHSH, CDR2 LQKENI. V dropped 1 base and J dropped 2 bases, with 9 bases sitting between them. CDR3 size: 14 residues. What was sequenced was peripheral blood. This rearrangement joins TRBV18 to TRBJ2-7, with D possibly matching TRBD2 (5 bases). This sequence originates from a human donor in a cohort sampled during active COVID-19. The CDR3 nucleotides read TGTGCCAGCTCACCACGAAGCGGTACCTACGAGCAGTACTTC. As protein: CASSPRSGTYEQYF.